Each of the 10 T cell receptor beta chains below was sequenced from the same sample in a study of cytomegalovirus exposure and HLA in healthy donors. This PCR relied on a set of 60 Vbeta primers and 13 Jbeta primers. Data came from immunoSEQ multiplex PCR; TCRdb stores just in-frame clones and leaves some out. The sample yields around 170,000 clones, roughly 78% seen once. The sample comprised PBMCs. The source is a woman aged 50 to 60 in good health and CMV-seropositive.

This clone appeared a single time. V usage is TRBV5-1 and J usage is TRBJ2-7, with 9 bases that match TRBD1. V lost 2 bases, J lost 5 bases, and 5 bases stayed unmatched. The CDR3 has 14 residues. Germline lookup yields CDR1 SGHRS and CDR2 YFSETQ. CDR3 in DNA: TGCGCCAGCAGCTTCCTACAGGGGGCGGACGAGCAGTACTTC. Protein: CASSFLQGADEQYF.

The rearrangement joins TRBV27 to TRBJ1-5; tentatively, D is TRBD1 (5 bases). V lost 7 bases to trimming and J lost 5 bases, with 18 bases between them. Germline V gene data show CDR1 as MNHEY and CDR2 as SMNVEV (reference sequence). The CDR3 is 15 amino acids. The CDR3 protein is CASNELGRGDQPQHF. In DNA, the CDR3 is TGTGCCAGCAATGAGTTAGGGCGGGGCGATCAGCCCCAGCATTTT.

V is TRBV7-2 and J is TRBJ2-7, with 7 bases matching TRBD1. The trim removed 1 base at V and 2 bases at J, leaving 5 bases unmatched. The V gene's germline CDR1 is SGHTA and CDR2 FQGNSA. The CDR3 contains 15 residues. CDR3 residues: CASSLELGTAYEQYF. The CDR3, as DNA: TGTGCCAGCAGCTTAGAACTAGGGACAGCCTACGAGCAGTACTTC.

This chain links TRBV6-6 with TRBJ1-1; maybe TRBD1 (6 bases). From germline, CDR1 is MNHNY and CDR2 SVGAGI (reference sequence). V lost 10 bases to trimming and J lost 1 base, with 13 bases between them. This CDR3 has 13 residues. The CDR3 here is CAMLQDRNTEAFF. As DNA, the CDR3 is TGTGCCATGCTACAGGACAGGAACACTGAAGCTTTCTTT.

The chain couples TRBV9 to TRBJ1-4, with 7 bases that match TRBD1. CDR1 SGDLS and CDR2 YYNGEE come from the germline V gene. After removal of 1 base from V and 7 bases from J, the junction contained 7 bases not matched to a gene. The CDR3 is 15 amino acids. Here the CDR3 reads CASSVSGTEGEKLFF. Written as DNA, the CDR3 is TGTGCCAGCAGCGTATCCGGGACAGAGGGTGAAAAACTGTTTTTT.

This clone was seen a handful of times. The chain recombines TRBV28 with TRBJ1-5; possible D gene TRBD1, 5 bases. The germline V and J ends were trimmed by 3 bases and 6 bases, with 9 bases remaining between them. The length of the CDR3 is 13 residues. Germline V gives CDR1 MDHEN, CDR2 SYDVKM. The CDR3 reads CASSLAGVQPQHF. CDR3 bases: TGTGCCAGCAGTTTGGCGGGGGTTCAGCCCCAGCATTTT.

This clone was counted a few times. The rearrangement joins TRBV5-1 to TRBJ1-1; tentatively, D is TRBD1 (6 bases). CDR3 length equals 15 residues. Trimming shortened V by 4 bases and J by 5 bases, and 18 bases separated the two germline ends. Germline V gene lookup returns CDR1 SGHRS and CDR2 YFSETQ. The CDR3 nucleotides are TGCGCCAGCAGCGGGGGGGCGGGGGGTAGGACTGAAGCTTTCTTT. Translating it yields CASSGGAGGRTEAFF.

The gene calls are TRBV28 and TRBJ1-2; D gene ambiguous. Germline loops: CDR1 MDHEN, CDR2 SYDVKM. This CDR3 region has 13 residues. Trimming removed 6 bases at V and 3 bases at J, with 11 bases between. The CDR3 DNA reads TGTGCCAGCAGCCCCGTTGTCGACTATGGCTACACCTTC. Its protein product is CASSPVVDYGYTF.

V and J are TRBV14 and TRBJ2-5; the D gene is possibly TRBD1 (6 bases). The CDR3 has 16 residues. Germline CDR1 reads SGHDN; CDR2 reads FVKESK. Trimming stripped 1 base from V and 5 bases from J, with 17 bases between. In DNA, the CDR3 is TGTGCCAGCAGCCAAGGCATGCTCAGGGGTGGGGAGACCCAGTACTTC. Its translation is CASSQGMLRGGETQYF. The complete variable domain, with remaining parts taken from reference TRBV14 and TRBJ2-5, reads EAGVTQFPSHSVIEKGQTVTLRCDPISGHDNLYWYRRVMGKEIKFLLHFVKESKQDESGMPNNRFLAERTGGTYSTLKVQPAELEDSGVYFCASSQGMLRGGETQYFGPGTRLLVL.

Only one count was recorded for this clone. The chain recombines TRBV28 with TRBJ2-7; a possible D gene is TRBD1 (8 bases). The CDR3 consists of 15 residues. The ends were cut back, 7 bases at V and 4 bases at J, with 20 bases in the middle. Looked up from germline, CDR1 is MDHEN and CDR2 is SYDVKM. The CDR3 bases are TGTGCCAGCACGGGGGGAGGGACAGGAGGATACGAGCAGTACTTC. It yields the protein CASTGGGTGGYEQYF.